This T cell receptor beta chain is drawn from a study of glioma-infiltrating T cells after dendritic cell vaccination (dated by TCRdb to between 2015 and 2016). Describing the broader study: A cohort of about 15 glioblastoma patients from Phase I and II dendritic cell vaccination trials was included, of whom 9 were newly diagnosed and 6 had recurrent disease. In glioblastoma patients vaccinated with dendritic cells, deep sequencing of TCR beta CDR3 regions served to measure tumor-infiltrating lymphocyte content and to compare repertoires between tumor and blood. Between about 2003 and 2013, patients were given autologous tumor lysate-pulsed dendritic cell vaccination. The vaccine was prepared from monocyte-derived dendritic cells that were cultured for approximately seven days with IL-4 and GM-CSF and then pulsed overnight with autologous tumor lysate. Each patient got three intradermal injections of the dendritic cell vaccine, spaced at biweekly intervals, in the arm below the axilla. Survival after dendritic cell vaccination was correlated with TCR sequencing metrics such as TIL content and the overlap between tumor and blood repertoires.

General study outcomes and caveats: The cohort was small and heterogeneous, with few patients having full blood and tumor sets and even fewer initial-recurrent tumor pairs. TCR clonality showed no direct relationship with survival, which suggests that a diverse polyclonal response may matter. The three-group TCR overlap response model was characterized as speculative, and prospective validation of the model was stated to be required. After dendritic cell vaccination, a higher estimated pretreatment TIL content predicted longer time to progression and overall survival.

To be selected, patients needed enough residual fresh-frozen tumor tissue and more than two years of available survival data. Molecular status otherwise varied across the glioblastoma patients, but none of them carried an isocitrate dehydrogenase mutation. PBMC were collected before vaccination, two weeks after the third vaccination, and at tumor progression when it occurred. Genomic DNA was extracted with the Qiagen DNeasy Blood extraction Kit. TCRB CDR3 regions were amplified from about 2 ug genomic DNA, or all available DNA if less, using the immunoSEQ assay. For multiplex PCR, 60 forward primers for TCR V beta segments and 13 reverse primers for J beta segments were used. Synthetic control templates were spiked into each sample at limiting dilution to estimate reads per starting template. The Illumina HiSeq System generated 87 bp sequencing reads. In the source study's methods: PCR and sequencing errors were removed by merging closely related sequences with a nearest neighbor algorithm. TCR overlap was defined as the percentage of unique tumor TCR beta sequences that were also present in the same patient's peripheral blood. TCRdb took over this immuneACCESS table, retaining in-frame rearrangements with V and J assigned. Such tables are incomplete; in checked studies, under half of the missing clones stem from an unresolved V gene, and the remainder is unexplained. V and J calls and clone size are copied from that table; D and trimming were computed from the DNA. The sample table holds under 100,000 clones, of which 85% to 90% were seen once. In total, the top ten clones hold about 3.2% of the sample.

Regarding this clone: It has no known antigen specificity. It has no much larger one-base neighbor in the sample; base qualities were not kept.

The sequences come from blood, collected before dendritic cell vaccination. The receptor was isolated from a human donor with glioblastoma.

The DNA reads as follows: TGTGCCAGCAGCCGGACAGGGGAAGATGGCTACACCTTC. Its amino acids are CASSRTGEDGYTF. The sequence joins TRBV7-9 to TRBJ1-2, and 9 bases in between align with TRBD1. V trim: 5 bases; J trim: 6 bases; unmatched bases: 4. CDR1 SEHNR and CDR2 FQNEAQ were looked up in the germline V gene (reference sequence). The CDR3 measures 13 amino acids from cysteine to phenylalanine. Only the CDR3 portion is preserved as DNA: 39 bases, with reading frame beginning at the first base.